This paragraph reports one TCR beta chain. The source of the sample is a study of cytomegalovirus exposure and HLA in healthy donors. Germline CDR1 is SGDLS and CDR2 is YYNGEE. The V and J ends lost 3 bases and 2 bases, in that order; junction bases with no gene match: 6. The CDR3 spans 15 residues. The PCR made use of 60 Vbeta and 13 Jbeta primers. The repertoire was sequenced with immunoSEQ multiplex PCR; TCRdb's copy has only in-frame clones and lacks some. This table has about 140,000 clones, approximately 71% appearing once. The clonotype originates from a woman aged 45-65 years in good health and CMV-seronegative. The sample was PBMCs. V gene TRBV9 combines with J gene TRBJ2-3; TRBD2 matches 7 bases. CDR3 coding DNA: TGTGCCAGCAGCGCCGGAGCGGGGACCACAGATACGCAGTATTTT. As protein: CASSAGAGTTDTQYF.